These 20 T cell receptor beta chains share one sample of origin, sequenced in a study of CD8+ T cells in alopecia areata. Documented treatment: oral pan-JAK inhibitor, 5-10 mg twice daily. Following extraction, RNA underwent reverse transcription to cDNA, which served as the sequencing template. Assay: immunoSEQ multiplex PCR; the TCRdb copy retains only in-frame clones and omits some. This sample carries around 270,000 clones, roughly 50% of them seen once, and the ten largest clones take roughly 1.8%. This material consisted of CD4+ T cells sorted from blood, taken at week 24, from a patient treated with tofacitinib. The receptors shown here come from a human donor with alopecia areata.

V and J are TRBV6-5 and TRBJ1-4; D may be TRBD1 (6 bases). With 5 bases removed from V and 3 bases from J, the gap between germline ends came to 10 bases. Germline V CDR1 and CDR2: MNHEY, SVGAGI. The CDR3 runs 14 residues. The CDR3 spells CASSERGPNEKLFF. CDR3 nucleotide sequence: TGTGCCAGCAGTGAACGGGGGCCTAATGAAAAACTGTTTTTT.

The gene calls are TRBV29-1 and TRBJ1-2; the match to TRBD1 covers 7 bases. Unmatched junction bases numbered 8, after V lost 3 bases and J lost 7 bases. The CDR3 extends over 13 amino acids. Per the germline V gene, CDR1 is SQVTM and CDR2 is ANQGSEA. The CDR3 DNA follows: TGCAGCGTTGAGCTACAGCAGGGGGTTGGCTACACCTTC. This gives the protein CSVELQQGVGYTF.

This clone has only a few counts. The CDR3 spells CASSFSGANVLTF. The CDR3 DNA reads as TGTGCCAGCAGCTTTTCTGGGGCCAACGTCCTGACTTTC. The V call is TRBV11-2, the J call TRBJ2-6; D is unresolved. The CDR3 is 13 residues long. Germline CDR1 SGHAT, CDR2 FQNNGV. Trimming cost V 3 bases and J 1 base, with 1 base left between them.

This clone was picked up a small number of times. The CDR3: CASSEGGLTTQPQHF. In nucleotides, the CDR3 is TGTGCCAGCAGCGAGGGGGGACTCACAACCCAGCCCCAGCATTTT. This chain links TRBV19 with TRBJ1-5; perhaps TRBD1 as D (6 bases). V was pared by 9 bases and J by 7 bases, with 22 bases between. Germline assignment: CDR1 LNHDA and CDR2 SQIVND (reference sequence). The CDR3 runs to 15 residues.

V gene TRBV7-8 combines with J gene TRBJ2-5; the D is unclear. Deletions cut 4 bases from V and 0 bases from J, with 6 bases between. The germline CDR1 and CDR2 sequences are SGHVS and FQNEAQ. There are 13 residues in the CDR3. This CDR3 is CASSSQYQETQYF. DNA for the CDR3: TGTGCCAGCAGCTCCCAATACCAAGAGACCCAGTACTTC.

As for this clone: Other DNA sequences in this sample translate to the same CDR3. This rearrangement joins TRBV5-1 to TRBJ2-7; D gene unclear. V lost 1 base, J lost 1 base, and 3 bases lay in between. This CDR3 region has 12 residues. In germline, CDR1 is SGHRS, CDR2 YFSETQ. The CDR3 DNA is TGCGCCAGCAGCTTGTCGTCCTACGAGCAGTACTTC. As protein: CASSLSSYEQYF.

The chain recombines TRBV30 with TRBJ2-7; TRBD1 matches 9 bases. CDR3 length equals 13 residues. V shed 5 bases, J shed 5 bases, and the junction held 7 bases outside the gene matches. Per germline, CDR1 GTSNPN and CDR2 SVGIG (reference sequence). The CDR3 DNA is TGTGCCTGGGGCCGGGACAGGGACCACGAGCAGTACTTC. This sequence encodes CAWGRDRDHEQYF.

The CDR3 loop reads CASSQDGDSLPKNIQYF. In nucleotides, the CDR3 is TGTGCCAGCAGCCAAGACGGGGACAGCCTCCCGAAAAACATTCAGTACTTC. The chain recombines TRBV4-2 with TRBJ2-4, with 7 bases lining up with TRBD1. Germline V CDR1 and CDR2: LGHNA, YNFKEQ. The CDR3 contains 17 residues. V shed 0 bases and J 4 bases; nucleotides not matched to a gene: 9.

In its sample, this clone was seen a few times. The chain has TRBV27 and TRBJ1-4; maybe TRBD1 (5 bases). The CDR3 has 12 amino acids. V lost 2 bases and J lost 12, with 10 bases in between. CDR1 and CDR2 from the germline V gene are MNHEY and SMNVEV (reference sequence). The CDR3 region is CASSLSRGELFF. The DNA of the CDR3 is TGTGCCAGCAGTTTAAGTCGAGGGGAACTGTTTTTT. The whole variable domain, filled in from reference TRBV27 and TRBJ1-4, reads EAQVTQNPRYLITVTGKKLTVTCSQNMNHEYMSWYRQDPGLGLRQIYYSMNVEVTDKGDVPEGYKVSRKEKRNFPLILESPSPNQTSLYFCASSLSRGELFFGSGTQLSVL.

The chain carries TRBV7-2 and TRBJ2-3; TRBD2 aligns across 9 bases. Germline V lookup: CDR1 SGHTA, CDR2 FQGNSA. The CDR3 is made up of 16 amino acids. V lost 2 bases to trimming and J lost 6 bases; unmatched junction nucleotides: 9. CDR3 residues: CASSLMGGGAGDTQYF. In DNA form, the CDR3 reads TGTGCCAGCAGCTTAATGGGCGGGGGGGCAGGTGATACGCAGTATTTT.

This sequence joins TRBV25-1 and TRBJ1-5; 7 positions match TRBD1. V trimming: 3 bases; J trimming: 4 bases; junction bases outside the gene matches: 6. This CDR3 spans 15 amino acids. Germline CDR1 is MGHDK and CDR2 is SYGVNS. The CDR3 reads CASSDLGQTNQPQHF. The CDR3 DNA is TGTGCCAGCAGTGATCTGGGACAGACTAATCAGCCCCAGCATTTT.

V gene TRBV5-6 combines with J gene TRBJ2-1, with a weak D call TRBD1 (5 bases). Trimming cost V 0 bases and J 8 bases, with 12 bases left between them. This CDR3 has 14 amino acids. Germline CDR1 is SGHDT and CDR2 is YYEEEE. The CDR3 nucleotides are TGTGCCAGCAGCTTGGTTAGCAGGGTTGATGAGCAGTTCTTC. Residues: CASSLVSRVDEQFF.

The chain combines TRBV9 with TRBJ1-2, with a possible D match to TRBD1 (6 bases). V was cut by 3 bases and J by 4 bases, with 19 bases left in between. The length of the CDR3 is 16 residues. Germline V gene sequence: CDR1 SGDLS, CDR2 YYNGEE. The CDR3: CASSDPRRGTGYGYTF. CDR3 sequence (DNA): TGTGCCAGCAGCGATCCTCGAAGGGGGACGGGCTATGGCTACACCTTC.

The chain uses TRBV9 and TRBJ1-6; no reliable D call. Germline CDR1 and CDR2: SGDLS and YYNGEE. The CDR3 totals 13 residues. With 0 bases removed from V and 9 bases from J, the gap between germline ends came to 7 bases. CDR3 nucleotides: TGTGCCAGCAGCGTAGATAAGTTTTCACCCCTCCACTTT. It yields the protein CASSVDKFSPLHF.

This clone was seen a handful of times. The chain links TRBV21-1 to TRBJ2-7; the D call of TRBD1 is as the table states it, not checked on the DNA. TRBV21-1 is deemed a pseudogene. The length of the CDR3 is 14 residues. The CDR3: CASSALQGRYEQYF. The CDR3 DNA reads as TGTGCCAGCAGCGCATTACAGGGGCGCTACGAGCAGTACTTC.

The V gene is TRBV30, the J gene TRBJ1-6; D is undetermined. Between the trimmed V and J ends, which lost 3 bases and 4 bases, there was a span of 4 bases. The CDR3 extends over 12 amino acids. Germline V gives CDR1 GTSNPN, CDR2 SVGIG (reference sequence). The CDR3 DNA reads TGTGCCTGGAGCCCTTATAATTCACCCCTCCACTTT. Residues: CAWSPYNSPLHF.

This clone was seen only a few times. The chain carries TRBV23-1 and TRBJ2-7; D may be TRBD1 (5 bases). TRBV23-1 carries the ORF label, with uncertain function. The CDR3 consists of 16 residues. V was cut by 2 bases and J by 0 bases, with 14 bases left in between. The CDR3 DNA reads TGCGCCAGCAGTCAACCTGACAGAGATAGCTCCTACGAGCAGTACTTC. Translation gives CASSQPDRDSSYEQYF.

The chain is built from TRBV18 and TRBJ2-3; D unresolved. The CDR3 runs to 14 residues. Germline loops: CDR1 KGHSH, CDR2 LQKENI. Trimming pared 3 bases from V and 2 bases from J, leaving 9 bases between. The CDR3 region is CASSPTSSTDTQYF. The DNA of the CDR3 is TGTGCCAGCTCACCGACGTCCTCCACAGATACGCAGTATTTT.

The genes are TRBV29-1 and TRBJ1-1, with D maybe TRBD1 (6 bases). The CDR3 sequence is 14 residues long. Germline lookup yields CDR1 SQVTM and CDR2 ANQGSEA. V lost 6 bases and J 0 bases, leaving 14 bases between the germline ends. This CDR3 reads CSVARGGLNTEAFF. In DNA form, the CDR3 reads TGCAGCGTCGCCCGGGGGGGGCTGAACACTGAAGCTTTCTTT.

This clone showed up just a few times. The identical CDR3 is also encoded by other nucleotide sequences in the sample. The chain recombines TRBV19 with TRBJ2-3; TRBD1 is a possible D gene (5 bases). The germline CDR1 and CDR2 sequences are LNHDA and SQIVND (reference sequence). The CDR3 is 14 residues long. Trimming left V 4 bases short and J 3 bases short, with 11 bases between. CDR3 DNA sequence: TGTGCCAGTAGTACCCAGGGTGGGACAGATACGCAGTATTTT. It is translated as CASSTQGGTDTQYF.